This TCR beta chain comes out of a study of response to subunit inactivated influenza vaccine (dated by TCRdb to the late 2010s). Regarding the complete study: Deep quantitative profiling of the T cell receptor repertoire was used in the study to follow responses to a trivalent subunit inactivated influenza vaccine.

Receptor libraries were prepared by RT-PCR. TCRdb lists the instrument as Illumina HiSeq 2500. TCRdb trimmed the raw reads at Q25, called clones with MiXCR and kept productive beta chains. Rows matching on CDR3 protein sequence are summarized as one entry with the most common DNA and genes. The sample table lists 250,000 to 350,000 distinct CDR3 sequences, 20% to 25% of them with a count of one. The ten largest clones add up to approximately 10% of the sample. Trimming takes 5 bases from V and 1 base from J, and the germline ends sit 10 bases apart. Inclusive of the bounding cysteine and phenylalanine, the CDR3 is 13 residues long. Only CDR3 DNA remains: 39 bases, in frame from the first base. The germline V gene (reference sequence) provides CDR1 SGHKS and CDR2 YYEKEE. Overall study results and their limits: The authors suggested that each seasonal influenza vaccination may recruit only a limited number of new T cells.

This clonotype was picked up a small number of times. This receptor's antigen is unknown. No much larger clone is present one base from it, and per-base qualities are unavailable. The source of this sequence is a man in his fifties or sixties who received an inactivated influenza vaccine. Donor details come from another sample of the same person, matched by shared clones. The sequencing used PBMCs from blood, collected 21 months after vaccination. The sequence links TRBV5-5 to TRBJ2-7; TRBD1 is possibly the D segment (6 matching bases). DNA sequence: TGTGCCAGCAGGCTACAGGGTTCCTACGAGCAGTACTTC. Translated, it reads CASRLQGSYEQYF. Outside the CDR3, residues come from the reference TRBV5-5 and TRBJ2-7 proteins, so the full variable domain is: DAGVTQSPTHLIKTRGQQVTLRCSPISGHKSVSWYQQVLGQGPQFIFQYYEKEERGRGNFPDRFSARQFPNYSSELNVNALLLGDSALYLCASRLQGSYEQYFGPGTRLTVT.